This TCR beta chain was profiled in a study of metastatic and nonmetastatic thyroid tumors. Turning to the study itself: Patients with malignant and benign thyroid disease provided blood and tumor or nodule tissue, whose repertoires were compared. Regarding the study as a whole: For both blood and tumor, malignant thyroid tumors reportedly showed significantly higher TCR beta diversity than benign nodules did.

This clone was counted many times. The antigen is undetermined. Before thyroid surgery, none of the patients had received any treatment. TCRdb re-called the PCR reads with MiXCR. The sample has 45,000 to 50,000 clones; approximately 20% are singletons. The clonotype comes from a male donor with papillary thyroid cancer or a benign thyroid nodule (not recorded which). Some clones in this sample may be carry-over from other donors' samples. Sequencing was carried out using blood.

In DNA form, the CDR3 reads TGTGCCAGCAGTTTACTTGGGGACGAGCAGTACTTC. The encoded protein is CASSLLGDEQYF. V and J are TRBV27 and TRBJ2-7; D unresolved. Germline CDR1 reads MNHEY; CDR2 reads SMNVEV (reference sequence). The germline V and J ends were trimmed by 2 bases and 5 bases, with 7 bases remaining between them. The CDR3 spans 12 residues.